A selection of T cell receptor beta chains follows, all from one sample in a study of T cell responses to AZD1222 COVID-19 vaccine. This table comes from immunoSEQ multiplex PCR, and its TCRdb copy is limited to in-frame clones, with some not included. The sample has tens of thousands of clones, roughly 86% seen once; the top ten hold about 8.2%. The input for sequencing was peripheral blood, taken on day 0 of AZD1222 vaccination. These receptors all stem from an adult in good health. Each CDR3 is given with its conserved first and last residue. The D gene is left open where the match is weak. The size field is filled for only some rows; it gives once, few, many or a size class.

CDR3nt,CDR3aa,abundance,v_gene,j_gene,d_gene
TGTGCCACAACTTTAAGACAGGGCGGCAATCAGCCCCAGCATTTT,CATTLRQGGNQPQHF,few,TRBV6-5,TRBJ1-5,TRBD1
TGCGCCAGCAGAGCCCTAAGCTCCTACAATGAGCAGTTCTTC,CASRALSSYNEQFF,NA,TRBV10-2,TRBJ2-1,NA
TGCGCCAGCAGCCAAGAGATGGGGACTAGCGGTAGCAATGAGCAGTTCTTC,CASSQEMGTSGSNEQFF,NA,TRBV4-3,TRBJ2-1,TRBD2
TGTGCCAGCTCACCAGGATTATACGAGCAGTACTTC,CASSPGLYEQYF,NA,TRBV18,TRBJ2-7,NA
TGTGCCAGCCGTCGGAAGGACGAAGAGACCCAGTACTTC,CASRRKDEETQYF,NA,TRBV7-9,TRBJ2-5,NA
TGTGCCAGCTCACCGAGAACAGGTGAAGCTTTCTTT,CASSPRTGEAFF,NA,TRBV18,TRBJ1-1,NA
TGTGCCAGCAGTGACTCCAGGGCAGGGTGGACTGAAGCTTTCTTT,CASSDSRAGWTEAFF,once,TRBV6-4,TRBJ1-1,NA
TGTGCCAGCTCACCAATGGGGGCCGCCGGAGGGGCCTCTGGAAACACCATATATTTT,CASSPMGAAGGASGNTIYF,NA,TRBV18,TRBJ1-3,NA
TGTGCCAGCAGCAAAACGGGTCGGGAGGGCTACAATGAGCAGTTCTTC,CASSKTGREGYNEQFF,NA,TRBV6-6,TRBJ2-1,TRBD2
TGTGCCAGCAGCCGTAGCCTAGCGGGGACCGGGGAGCTGTTTTTT,CASSRSLAGTGELFF,few,TRBV7-2,TRBJ2-2,TRBD2
TGTGCCAGCAGCTTGGGAGCGGGACCAGATACGCAGTATTTT,CASSLGAGPDTQYF,NA,TRBV5-4,TRBJ2-3,TRBD2
TGCGCCAGCACTCTAGCGGGAGTTCACAATGAGCAGTTCTTC,CASTLAGVHNEQFF,NA,TRBV10-2,TRBJ2-1,TRBD2
TGTGCCAGCAGCGGGACTAGCGGCACCTACGAGCAGTACTTC,CASSGTSGTYEQYF,once,TRBV5-4,TRBJ2-7,TRBD2
TGCGCCAGCAGCCAAGCGGACAGTTACACTGAAGCTTTCTTT,CASSQADSYTEAFF,NA,TRBV4-3,TRBJ1-1,NA
TGTGCCAGCAGTGAGATGACAGGGCCTAACTATGGCTACACCTTC,CASSEMTGPNYGYTF,few,TRBV6-1,TRBJ1-2,TRBD1
TGTGCCAGTAGTGCGGTCGCGGGTTCACCCCTCCACTTT,CASSAVAGSPLHF,once,TRBV19,TRBJ1-6,NA
TGTGCCAGCAGAAGAAGTGGGGCGCGGCATGGCTACACCTTC,CASRRSGARHGYTF,NA,TRBV3-1/TRBV3-2,TRBJ1-2,NA
TGCAGCGTTGAAGGGCTAGCGGGAGGGCCCCGGGAGACCCAGTACTTC,CSVEGLAGGPRETQYF,NA,TRBV29-1,TRBJ2-5,TRBD2
TGTGCCAGCACCCGAGAAAGCTCTGGGGCCAACGTCCTGACTTTC,CASTRESSGANVLTF,NA,TRBV2,TRBJ2-6,NA
TGTGCCAGCAGATCGGGACAGGGGGCTCGGGGAAACACCATATATTTT,CASRSGQGARGNTIYF,few,TRBV25-1,TRBJ1-3,TRBD1
TGTGCCAGCAGCTTACCTCGGGACAGGGCCTCCTACGAGCAGTACTTC,CASSLPRDRASYEQYF,few,TRBV7-9,TRBJ2-7,TRBD1
TGTGCCAGCAGCGCACCGGGACAGGAAACGAACTATGGCTACACCTTC,CASSAPGQETNYGYTF,NA,TRBV21-1,TRBJ1-2,NA
TGTGCCAGCAGTGGTAGGTGGCTTCTCAATGAGCAGTTCTTC,CASSGRWLLNEQFF,NA,TRBV2,TRBJ2-1,NA
TGCGCCAGCAGCCACCCGAGGACTAGCGGCGATGAGCAGTTCTTC,CASSHPRTSGDEQFF,NA,TRBV4-3,TRBJ2-1,TRBD2
TGTGCCAGCAGCTTGGCGGTGGGCAGCTTGGGTGAAAAACTGTTTTTT,CASSLAVGSLGEKLFF,NA,TRBV5-8,TRBJ1-4,NA
TGTGCCAGTAGTATTTCACAGGCGTTGGCGGAGACCCAGTACTTC,CASSISQALAETQYF,NA,TRBV19,TRBJ2-5,NA
TGTGCCAGTAGTGCCCGGGACACCGGGGAGCTGTTTTTT,CASSARDTGELFF,NA,TRBV19,TRBJ2-2,NA
TGCAGCGTTGAGGGCAGGGTCGGCGAGCAGTACTTC,CSVEGRVGEQYF,NA,TRBV29-1,TRBJ2-7,NA
TGTGCCAGCAGTTCCCCGGGACTAGCGGGAGCCGGGGAGCTGTTTTTT,CASSSPGLAGAGELFF,NA,TRBV6-5,TRBJ2-2,TRBD2
TGTGCCAGCTCATCAGGCCAGGGGGCTGGAAACACCATATATTTT,CASSSGQGAGNTIYF,NA,TRBV18,TRBJ1-3,TRBD1
TGTGCCAGCTCACGCACGGGGACTAGCGGATTCAACGAGCAGTACTTC,CASSRTGTSGFNEQYF,NA,TRBV18,TRBJ2-7,TRBD2
TGTGCCAGCAGCTTAGTCCAAGAGTACAATGAGCAGTTCTTC,CASSLVQEYNEQFF,NA,TRBV7-8,TRBJ2-1,NA
TGTGCCAGCAGCTTAGCGGGCGGGAGGCCCTACAATGAGCAGTTCTTC,CASSLAGGRPYNEQFF,few,TRBV7-9,TRBJ2-1,TRBD2
TGTGCCAGCAGTTTAGAAACCGGGGAGCTGTTTTTT,CASSLETGELFF,NA,TRBV12-3/TRBV12-4,TRBJ2-2,NA
TGTGCCAGCAGCCAAGAGGGAAGGGGAGGGACCCACGGGTTATACGAGCAGTACTTC,CASSQEGRGGTHGLYEQYF,NA,TRBV14,TRBJ2-7,TRBD2
TGTGCCAGCAGTACGGACAGCGTAAATTCCAGAATGAACACTGAAGCTTTCTTT,CASSTDSVNSRMNTEAFF,NA,TRBV27,TRBJ1-1,NA
TGTGCCTGGAAAGCGGTAGCCTACGAGCAGTACTTC,CAWKAVAYEQYF,NA,TRBV30,TRBJ2-7,NA
TGTGCCAGCAGCGCCGGGGCAGGGGCCTACGAGCAGTACTTC,CASSAGAGAYEQYF,NA,TRBV7-9,TRBJ2-7,NA
TGTGCCAGTAGTCTCGAAAGGAGAGATACGCAGTATTTT,CASSLERRDTQYF,few,TRBV19,TRBJ2-3,NA
TGTGCCAGCAGTCCCGGACAGGGCAGCACAGATACGCAGTATTTT,CASSPGQGSTDTQYF,once,TRBV6-2/TRBV6-3,TRBJ2-3,TRBD1
TGTGCCAGCGGCCCCAGGGAGGAGACCCAGTACTTC,CASGPREETQYF,few,TRBV12-3/TRBV12-4,TRBJ2-5,NA
TGTGCCAGCAGCCCCGTGGGGGCGGGAGGCGCGTACGAGCAGTACTTC,CASSPVGAGGAYEQYF,NA,TRBV5-6,TRBJ2-7,TRBD2
TGTGCCAGCAGGGTGAAGGGACAGCCGGAAGCTTTCTTT,CASRVKGQPEAFF,NA,TRBV3-1/TRBV3-2,TRBJ1-1,TRBD1
TGTGCCAGCAGTTCACGACAGGGAGTGGTCTTC,CASSSRQGVVF,NA,TRBV28,TRBJ2-1,TRBD1
TGCAGCGTTAAGTCAAGGGGACTAGACTTACGGAACAATGAGCAGTTCTTC,CSVKSRGLDLRNNEQFF,NA,TRBV29-1,TRBJ2-1,TRBD2
TGCGCCAGCAGTCTGACAGGGGCGGGGACTGAAGCTTTCTTT,CASSLTGAGTEAFF,NA,TRBV4-1,TRBJ1-1,TRBD1
TGTGCCAGCAGCCCGACTAGCACTAGCACAGATACGCAGTATTTT,CASSPTSTSTDTQYF,NA,TRBV3-1/TRBV3-2,TRBJ2-3,TRBD2
TGTGCCAGCAGCCAAGACTCCGGGGGCGAGCAGTACTTC,CASSQDSGGEQYF,NA,TRBV3-1/TRBV3-2,TRBJ2-7,NA
TGTGCCAGCAGCCCTAGCGGGAGAGGTAACGAGCAGTACTTC,CASSPSGRGNEQYF,NA,TRBV7-9,TRBJ2-7,TRBD2
TGTGCCAGCTGCGTCCCCGATCGGATCTTC,CASCVPDRIF,NA,TRBV9,TRBJ2-1,NA
TGTGCCAGCAGCGCCACAGGGACTAGCTCCACAGATACGCAGTATTTT,CASSATGTSSTDTQYF,NA,TRBV9,TRBJ2-3,TRBD2
TGTGCCAGCTCACCGGGACAGCAGAACACTGAAGCTTTCTTT,CASSPGQQNTEAFF,NA,TRBV18,TRBJ1-1,TRBD1
TGTGCCAGCAGTCCGACAAGGGGGCCACTCTCCTACGAGCAGTACTTC,CASSPTRGPLSYEQYF,NA,TRBV28,TRBJ2-7,TRBD1